A selection of T cell receptor beta chains follows, all from one sample in a study of T cell changes during pregnancy in multiple sclerosis. TCRdb keeps only in-frame clones here, not all; method: immunoSEQ multiplex PCR. Among 40,000 to 55,000 clones, 92% were seen once, and the ten largest hold roughly 0.55%. The sequences come from CD4+ T cells from peripheral blood mononuclear cells, collected in the third trimester of pregnancy. These receptors all come from a female donor with multiple sclerosis, enrolled in a pregnancy study. Both conserved end residues are trimmed from each CDR3. The order of the fields is J gene, CDR3 length, V gene, CDR3 protein.

J: TRBJ2-1
length: 12
V: TRBV29-1
CDR3: SVARDSLYNEQF

J: TRBJ2-5
length: 18
V: TRBV29-1
CDR3: SVEGVSRAGTSGEQETQY

J: TRBJ1-2
length: 11
V: TRBV28
CDR3: ASSSYGGGGYT

J: TRBJ2-2
length: 10
V: TRBV12-5
CDR3: ASSQDFGELF

J: TRBJ1-1
length: 12
V: TRBV28
CDR3: ASKTGGYNTEAF

J: TRBJ2-5
length: 11
V: TRBV18
CDR3: ASSPVANEAQY

J: TRBJ2-1
length: 16
V: TRBV4-1
CDR3: ASSQDSPGPGGDNEQF

J: TRBJ2-5
length: 14
V: TRBV2
CDR3: AIKQKTSGSQETQY

J: TRBJ2-1
length: 14
V: TRBV5-6
CDR3: ASASYSGTGVNEQF

J: TRBJ2-7
length: 12
V: TRBV7-2
CDR3: ASSLARGRYEQY

J: TRBJ2-1
length: 12
V: TRBV18
CDR3: ASSGGQGYNEQF

J: TRBJ1-2
length: 14
V: TRBV4-2
CDR3: ASSQDRQGQFYGYT

J: TRBJ1-2
length: 12
V: TRBV19
CDR3: ASSIGDREYGYT

J: TRBJ2-1
length: 16
V: TRBV5-4
CDR3: ASSTGLAGGPRNNEQF

J: TRBJ2-1
length: 13
V: TRBV5-1
CDR3: ASSLDGVSYNEQF

J: TRBJ2-3
length: 13
V: TRBV9
CDR3: ASSVQSGYTDTQY

J: TRBJ2-1
length: 12
V: TRBV7-9
CDR3: ASSFLQGGNEQF